This TCR beta chain was captured by sequencing in a study of CD8+CD57+ T cells in acquired aplastic anemia. Study in general: Sorting CD4+ and CD8+ cells gave DNA averaging approximately 3 ug. Study results and limitations: Patients did not significantly differ from controls in CD8+ Simpson's diversity.

TCR beta VDJ and CDR3 profiling used genomic DNA as template. From the reads, TCRdb called clonotypes with MiXCR, one entry per CDR3 protein. The repertoire includes 150,000 to 200,000 distinct CDR3 sequences, less than 50% of them detected once, and 3.2% sits in the top ten. At least ten counts were recorded for this clonotype. Its cognate antigen is unknown. Selection for sequencing was limited to patients who had shown CD8+CD57+ cell expansion by flow cytometry. Patients were therapy-naive when their blood was sampled. The CDR3 totals 13 residues. Germline V CDR1 and CDR2: DFQATT, SNEGSKA (reference sequence). Trimming shortened V by 5 bases and J by 6 bases, and 17 bases separated the two germline ends.

The receptor was derived from a human donor with aplastic anemia. V usage is TRBV20-1 and J usage is TRBJ2-7; D could derive from TRBD1 or TRBD2 (5 bases each). The sample was sorted CD4+, CD8+, or CD8+CD57+ T cells (not recorded which) from PBMCs. The CDR3 sequence: CSAGTLAGIEQYF. CDR3 nucleotides: TGCAGTGCTGGGACCCTGGCCGGGATCGAGCAGTACTTC.